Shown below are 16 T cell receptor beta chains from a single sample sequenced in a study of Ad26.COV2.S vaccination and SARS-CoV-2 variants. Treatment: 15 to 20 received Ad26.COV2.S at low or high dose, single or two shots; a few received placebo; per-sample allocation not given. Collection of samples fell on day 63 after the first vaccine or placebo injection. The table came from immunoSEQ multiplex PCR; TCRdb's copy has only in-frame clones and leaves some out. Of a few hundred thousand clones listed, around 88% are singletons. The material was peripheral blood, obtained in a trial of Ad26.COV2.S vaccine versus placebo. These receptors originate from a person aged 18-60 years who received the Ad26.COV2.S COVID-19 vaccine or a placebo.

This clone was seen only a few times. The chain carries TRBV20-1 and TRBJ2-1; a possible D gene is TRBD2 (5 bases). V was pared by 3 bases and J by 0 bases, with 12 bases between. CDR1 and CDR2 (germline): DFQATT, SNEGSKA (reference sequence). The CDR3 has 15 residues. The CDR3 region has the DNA TGCAGTGCTAGTAACGGGAAAAGCTCCTACAATGAGCAGTTCTTC. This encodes CSASNGKSSYNEQFF.

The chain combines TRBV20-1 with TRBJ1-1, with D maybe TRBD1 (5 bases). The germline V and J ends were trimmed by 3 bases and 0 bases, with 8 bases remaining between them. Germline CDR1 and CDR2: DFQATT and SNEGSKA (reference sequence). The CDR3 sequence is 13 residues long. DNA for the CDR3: TGCAGTGCTAGTACGACAGTGAACACTGAAGCTTTCTTT. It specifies CSASTTVNTEAFF.

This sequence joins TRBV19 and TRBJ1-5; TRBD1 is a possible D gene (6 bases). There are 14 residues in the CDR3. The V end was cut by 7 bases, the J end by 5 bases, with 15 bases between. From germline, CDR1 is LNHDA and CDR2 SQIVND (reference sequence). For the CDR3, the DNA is TGTGCCAGTACCCCCCCGGGGGCCCATCAGCCCCAGCATTTT. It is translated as CASTPPGAHQPQHF.

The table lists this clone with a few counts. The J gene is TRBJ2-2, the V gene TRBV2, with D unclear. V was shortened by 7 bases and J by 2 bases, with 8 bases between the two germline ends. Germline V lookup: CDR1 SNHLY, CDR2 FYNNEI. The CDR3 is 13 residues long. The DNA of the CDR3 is TGTGCCAGCATGGATCTAAACACCGGGGAGCTGTTTTTT. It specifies CASMDLNTGELFF.

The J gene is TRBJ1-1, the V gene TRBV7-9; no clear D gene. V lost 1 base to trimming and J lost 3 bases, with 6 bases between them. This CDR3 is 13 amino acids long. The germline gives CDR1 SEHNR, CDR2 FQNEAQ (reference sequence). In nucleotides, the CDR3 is TGTGCCAGCAGCTTAGACCAATACACTGAAGCTTTCTTT. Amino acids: CASSLDQYTEAFF.

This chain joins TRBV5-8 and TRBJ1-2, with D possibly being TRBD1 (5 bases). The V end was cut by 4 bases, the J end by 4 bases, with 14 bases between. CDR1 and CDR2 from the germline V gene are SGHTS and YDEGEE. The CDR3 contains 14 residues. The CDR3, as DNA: TGTGCCAGCAGCCTGGCAACAGGCTTCTATGGCTACACCTTC. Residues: CASSLATGFYGYTF.

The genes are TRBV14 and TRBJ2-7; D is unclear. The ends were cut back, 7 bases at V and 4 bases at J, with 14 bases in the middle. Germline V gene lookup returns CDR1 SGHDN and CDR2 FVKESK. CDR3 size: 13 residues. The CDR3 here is CASISQPFYEQYV. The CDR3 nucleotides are TGTGCCAGCATCTCCCAGCCTTTTTACGAGCAGTACGTC.

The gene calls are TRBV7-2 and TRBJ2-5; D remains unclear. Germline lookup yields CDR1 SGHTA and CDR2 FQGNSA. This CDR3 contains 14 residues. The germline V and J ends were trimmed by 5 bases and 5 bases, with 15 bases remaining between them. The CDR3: CASSPWTAKETQYF. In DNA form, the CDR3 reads TGTGCCAGCAGCCCTTGGACCGCAAAGGAGACCCAGTACTTC.

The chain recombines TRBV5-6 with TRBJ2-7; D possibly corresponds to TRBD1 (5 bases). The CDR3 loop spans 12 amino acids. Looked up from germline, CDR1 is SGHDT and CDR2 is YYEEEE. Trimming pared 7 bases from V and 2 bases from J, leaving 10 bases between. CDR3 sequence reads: CASSRQTYEQYV. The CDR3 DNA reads TGTGCCAGCTCCCGACAGACCTACGAGCAGTACGTC.

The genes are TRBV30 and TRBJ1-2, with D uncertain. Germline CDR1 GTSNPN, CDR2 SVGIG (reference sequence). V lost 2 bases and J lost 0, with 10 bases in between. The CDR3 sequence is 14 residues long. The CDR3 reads CAWSYGAANYGYTF. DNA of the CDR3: TGTGCCTGGAGTTACGGCGCAGCTAACTATGGCTACACCTTC.

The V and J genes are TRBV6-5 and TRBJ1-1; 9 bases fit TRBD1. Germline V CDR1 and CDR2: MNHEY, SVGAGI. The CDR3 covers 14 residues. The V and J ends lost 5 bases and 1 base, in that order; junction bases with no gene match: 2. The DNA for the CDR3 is TGTGCCAGCAGTAAGGACAGGGGGAACACTGAAGCTTTCTTT. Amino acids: CASSKDRGNTEAFF.

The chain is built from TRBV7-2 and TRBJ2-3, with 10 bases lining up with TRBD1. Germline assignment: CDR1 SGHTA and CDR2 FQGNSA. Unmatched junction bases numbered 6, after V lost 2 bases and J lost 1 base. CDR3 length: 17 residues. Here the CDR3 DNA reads TGTGCCAGCAGCTTACGGTCAGGGACAGGGGGCACAGATACGCAGTATTTT. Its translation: CASSLRSGTGGTDTQYF. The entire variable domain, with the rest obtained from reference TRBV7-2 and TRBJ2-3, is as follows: GAGVSQSPSNKVTEKGKDVELRCDPISGHTALYWYRQSLGQGLEFLIYFQGNSAPDKSGLPSDRFSAERTGGSVSTLTIQRTQQEDSAVYLCASSLRSGTGGTDTQYFGPGTRLTVL.

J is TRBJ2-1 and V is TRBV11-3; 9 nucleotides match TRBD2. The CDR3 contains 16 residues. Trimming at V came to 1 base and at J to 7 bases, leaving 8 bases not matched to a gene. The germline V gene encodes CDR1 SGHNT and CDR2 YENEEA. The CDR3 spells CASSLGVLAGINEQFF. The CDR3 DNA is TGTGCCAGCAGCTTAGGGGTCCTAGCGGGGATTAATGAGCAGTTCTTC.

CDR3 sequence reads: CASSHDRGWNYGYTF. The DNA of the CDR3 is TGTGCCAGCAGCCACGACAGGGGATGGAACTATGGCTACACCTTC. The chain uses TRBV5-5 and TRBJ1-2; 8 bases map to TRBD1. The germline V gene encodes CDR1 SGHKS and CDR2 YYEKEE (reference sequence). The length of the CDR3 is 15 residues. With V trimmed by 4 bases and J by 2 bases, 7 bases remained unmatched.

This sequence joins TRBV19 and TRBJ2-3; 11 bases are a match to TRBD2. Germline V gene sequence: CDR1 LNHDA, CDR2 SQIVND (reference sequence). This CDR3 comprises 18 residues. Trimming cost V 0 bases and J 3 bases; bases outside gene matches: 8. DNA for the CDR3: TGTGCCAGTAGTATAGATCGGGTAGCGGGGGGGCTTACAGATACGCAGTATTTT. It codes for CASSIDRVAGGLTDTQYF.

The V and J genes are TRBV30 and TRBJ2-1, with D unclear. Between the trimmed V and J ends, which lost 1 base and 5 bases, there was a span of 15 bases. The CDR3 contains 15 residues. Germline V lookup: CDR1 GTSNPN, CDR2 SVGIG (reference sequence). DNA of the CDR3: TGTGCCTGGAGTGGACATTATCAACACGACAATGAGCAGTTCTTC. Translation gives CAWSGHYQHDNEQFF.